This T cell receptor beta chain comes out of a study of T cell responses to AZD1222 COVID-19 vaccine. In the case of this clone: No antigen is known for it.

Trimming removed 3 bases from V and 4 bases from J, with 17 bases in between. Germline-derived CDR1 and CDR2 are LNHDA and SQIVND (reference sequence). CDR3 size: 16 residues. Assay used: immunoSEQ multiplex PCR; TCRdb lists only in-frame clones, some missing. Among 100,000 to 150,000 clones, just over 85% were seen once, and the ten largest hold approximately 19%. Overall study results and limits: Spike-specific TCRs gained breadth and depth after people received two AZD1222 doses. There were repertoire samples only from the period after the peak T cell response. Close to half of all spike-specific TCRs reportedly target regions of the variants that are unmutated. Spike-wide vaccine-associated CD4 TCRs dominated at 160-218 and 743-854.

Sequenced here: peripheral blood, sampled on day 0 of MenACWY control vaccination. The rearrangement uses TRBV19 and TRBJ2-3, with D possibly being TRBD2 (5 bases). This TCR was sampled from an adult in good health. The CDR3 region has the DNA TGTGCCAGTAGTATCGTGCGTCCGGGGATGCCAGATACGCAGTATTTT. The encoded protein is CASSIVRPGMPDTQYF.